Listed here are 27 T cell receptor beta chains from one sample, sequenced in a study of identical twins. Each CDR3 protein is one row after TCRdb ran MiXCR on the 5' RACE reads. The sample has a few hundred thousand distinct CDR3 sequences, 9% to 10% seen once. A further study also used this sample, focusing on yellow fever vaccine responses in identical twins.

Sequenced sample: PBMCs. Receptor source: a woman aged 18 to 35 in good health.

The chain carries TRBV10-1 and TRBJ2-3, with D hard to call. The CDR3 has 10 amino acids. The germline V and J ends were trimmed by 6 bases and 14 bases, with 12 bases remaining between them. From germline, CDR1 is WNHNN and CDR2 SYGVQD (reference sequence). CDR3 residues: CASRENFPYF. The CDR3 nucleotides are TGCGCCAGCAGAGAAAATTTCCCGTATTTT.

This clonotype was observed a few times. This chain joins TRBV27 and TRBJ2-7, with D unclear. This CDR3 spans 17 amino acids. Trimming took off 6 bases at V and 2 bases at J, with 23 bases between the two ends. Germline CDR1 is MNHEY and CDR2 is SMNVEV (reference sequence). The chain's CDR3 is CASSNRPSAVGTYEQYF. The CDR3 nucleotides are TGTGCCAGCAGCAACCGCCCGTCTGCCGTTGGGACCTACGAGCAGTACTTC.

In this sample, this clonotype turned up a few times. V is TRBV20-1 and J is TRBJ2-7; no clear D gene. The length of the CDR3 is 12 residues. V was pared by 5 bases and J by 4 bases, with 12 bases between. Germline V gives CDR1 DFQATT, CDR2 SNEGSKA (reference sequence). CDR3 residues: CSAFPHRYEQYF. CDR3 nucleotides: TGCAGTGCTTTTCCCCACCGTTACGAGCAGTACTTC.

This clonotype was observed a handful of times. The V gene is TRBV12-3 or TRBV12-4, the J gene TRBJ1-2; D remains unclear. V dropped 1 base and J dropped 4 bases, with 4 bases sitting between them. The CDR3 consists of 12 residues. In nucleotides, the CDR3 is TGTGCCAGCAGTTTAGAGTCCTATGGCTACACCTTC. Protein sequence: CASSLESYGYTF.

This clonotype was picked up many times. The genes are TRBV11-1 and TRBJ1-1; D remains unclear. The CDR3 consists of 13 residues. CDR1 is SGHAT and CDR2 is FQDESV in the germline V gene (reference sequence). The V gene lost 5 bases and the J gene lost 2 bases, with 9 bases spanning the gap. CDR3 protein: CASSPLLNTEAFF. The CDR3 DNA is TGTGCCAGCAGCCCACTACTAAACACTGAAGCTTTCTTT.

As concerns this clonotype: A read error may produce the germline difference seen at one junction end. The V call is TRBV7-7, the J call TRBJ2-1; 12 positions match TRBD2. This CDR3 is 16 amino acids long. Germline V CDR1 and CDR2: SSHAT, FNYEAQ (reference sequence). The CDR3 DNA sequence: TGTGCTAGCAGCATTTCCGCTAGCGGGAGGGCCGATGAGCAGTTCTTC. Amino acid sequence: CASSISASGRADEQFF.

V usage is TRBV27 and J usage is TRBJ2-5; D is perhaps TRBD2 (6 bases). The length of the CDR3 is 15 residues. The germline CDR1 and CDR2 sequences are MNHEY and SMNVEV (reference sequence). V was cut by 2 bases and J by 5 bases, with 15 bases left in between. CDR3 nucleotides: TGTGCCAGCAGTTTAGTTCTAGGGGCGGGGGAGACCCAGTACTTC. This gives the protein CASSLVLGAGETQYF.

This clonotype was detected ten times or more. The V call is TRBV20-1, the J call TRBJ2-1, with 11 bases lining up with TRBD1. Germline loops: CDR1 DFQATT, CDR2 SNEGSKA (reference sequence). This CDR3 has 16 amino acids. Trimming took 0 bases from V and 4 from J; bases not matched to a gene: 5. The DNA for the CDR3 is TGCAGTGCTAGAGATCGGGGGACAGGGGGGTACAATGAGCAGTTCTTC. Amino acid sequence: CSARDRGTGGYNEQFF.

This clonotype was seen ten or more times. The V gene is TRBV25-1, the J gene TRBJ1-1; 7 bases fit TRBD1. The V gene end was trimmed by 6 bases and the J gene end by 1 base; junction bases not matched to a gene: 5. Per the germline V gene, CDR1 is MGHDK and CDR2 is SYGVNS. This CDR3 is 14 amino acids long. The CDR3 protein is CASRRQGANTEAFF. The CDR3 bases are TGTGCCAGCAGAAGACAGGGAGCGAACACTGAAGCTTTCTTT.

This clonotype has a handful of counts. The chain employs TRBV5-5 and TRBJ1-1, with D maybe TRBD1 (6 bases). V gave up 4 bases and J gave up 5 bases, with 18 bases separating them. The CDR3 is made up of 15 amino acids. The germline V gene has CDR1 SGHKS and CDR2 YYEKEE (reference sequence). Here the CDR3 reads CASSPLQGFTTEAFF. The CDR3 DNA is TGTGCCAGCAGCCCATTACAGGGTTTCACGACTGAAGCTTTCTTT.

This clonotype was seen repeatedly, ten times or more. DNA of the CDR3: TGCGCCAGCGGATCTAGCGGGGGCCGAGGAGATACGCAGTATTTT. Translating it yields CASGSSGGRGDTQYF. This chain joins TRBV5-1 and TRBJ2-3; 10 nucleotides agree with TRBD2. Per the germline V gene, CDR1 is SGHRS and CDR2 is YFSETQ. The CDR3 is made up of 15 amino acids. V lost 7 bases and J lost 5; bases outside the gene matches: 10.

This clonotype was seen a few times. This chain connects TRBV29-1 to TRBJ2-1; the match to TRBD2 covers 8 bases. CDR3 length: 15 residues. Germline CDR1 is SQVTM and CDR2 is ANQGSEA. The V segment lost 7 bases and the J segment 6 bases; nucleotides outside the gene matches: 14. Here the CDR3 DNA reads TGCAGCGCCCCGGACCCCCGGCGGGGGGTCAATGAGCAGTTCTTC. Its translation: CSAPDPRRGVNEQFF.

This clonotype was counted ten times or more. This CDR3 reads CASSELAGSGEQFF. DNA of the CDR3: TGTGCCAGCAGTGAGCTAGCGGGAAGCGGAGAGCAGTTCTTC. The rearrangement links TRBV25-1 to TRBJ2-1, with 9 bases matching TRBD2. This CDR3 contains 14 residues. V lost 3 bases, J lost 10 bases, and 7 bases stayed unmatched. Looked up from germline, CDR1 is MGHDK and CDR2 is SYGVNS.

On this clonotype: A much more abundant neighbour one base away suggests this may be a read error. The chain is built from TRBV4-2 and TRBJ2-3, with a weak D call TRBD1 (6 bases). The V gene lost 4 bases and the J gene lost 5 bases, with 13 bases spanning the gap. CDR1 and CDR2 (germline): LGHNA, YNFKEQ. This CDR3 has 14 amino acids. CDR3 DNA sequence: TGTGCCAGCAGCCCACAGGGTGGAAGAGATACGCAGTATTTT. Protein product: CASSPQGGRDTQYF.

This clonotype was recorded at least ten times. The rearrangement joins TRBV20-1 to TRBJ2-1; 14 bases fit TRBD2. CDR3 size: 17 residues. Germline lookup yields CDR1 DFQATT and CDR2 SNEGSKA (reference sequence). J lost 5 bases, V lost 1 base, and 7 bases had no gene match. The CDR3 loop is CSARVVTSGRGDNEQFF. Written as DNA, the CDR3 is TGCAGTGCTAGAGTTGTGACTAGCGGGAGGGGGGACAATGAGCAGTTCTTC.

This clonotype appeared many times. The chain is built from TRBV18 and TRBJ2-7; D is undetermined. Germline values: CDR1 KGHSH, CDR2 LQKENI. The CDR3 extends over 14 amino acids. V dropped 3 bases and J dropped 2 bases, with 11 bases sitting between them. DNA for the CDR3: TGTGCCAGCTCACCTGAGTTATCAACCTACGAGCAGTACTTC. This encodes CASSPELSTYEQYF.

This rearrangement joins TRBV20-1 to TRBJ2-7; a weak D match, TRBD1 (5 bases). The CDR3 runs to 15 residues. Trimming shortened V by 2 bases and J by 0 bases, and 14 bases separated the two germline ends. The germline CDR1 and CDR2 sequences are DFQATT and SNEGSKA (reference sequence). This CDR3 reads CSARLRAKTSYEQYF. The CDR3 DNA is TGCAGTGCTAGACTCAGGGCGAAGACCTCCTACGAGCAGTACTTC.

The chain combines TRBV4-2 with TRBJ2-1; tentative D call: TRBD2 (6 bases). Per germline, CDR1 LGHNA and CDR2 YNFKEQ. The V end lost 1 base, the J end lost 3 bases, and 10 bases lay between the germline ends. The length of the CDR3 is 15 residues. Here the CDR3 DNA reads TGTGCCAGCAGCCAAGGACTAGAGGGCTACAATGAGCAGTTCTTC. It yields the protein CASSQGLEGYNEQFF.

Written as DNA, the CDR3 is TGTGCCAGTTCTAAACCGGGACAGGGCAATCAGCCCCAGCATTTT. The encoded protein is CASSKPGQGNQPQHF. This chain links TRBV19 with TRBJ1-5, with TRBD1 matching 8 bases. CDR1 is LNHDA, CDR2 SQIVND, per germline (reference sequence). CDR3 length: 15 residues. Trimming took 8 bases from V and 2 from J; bases not matched to a gene: 8.

The V gene is TRBV6-1, the J gene TRBJ2-3; TRBD2 matches at 7 bases. This CDR3 is built from 16 residues. The junction had 13 bases not matched to a gene; V was cut back by 6 bases and J by 4 bases. Germline assignment: CDR1 MNHNS and CDR2 SASEGT. For the CDR3, the DNA is TGTGCCAGCAGACCACCCGCTTGGGAGGGTGCAGATACGCAGTATTTT. Translation: CASRPPAWEGADTQYF.

The chain recombines TRBV29-1 with TRBJ1-4; D is uncertain. The CDR3 has 12 residues. Germline values: CDR1 SQVTM, CDR2 ANQGSEA. Deletions cut 4 bases from V and 2 bases from J, with 5 bases between. CDR3 nucleotide sequence: TGCAGCGTTGGAACTACTAATGAAAAACTGTTTTTT. Amino acid sequence: CSVGTTNEKLFF. Filled out from reference TRBV29-1 and TRBJ1-4, the complete variable domain reads SAVISQKPSRDICQRGTSLTIQCQVDSQVTMMFWYRQQPGQSLTLIATANQGSEATYESGFVIDKFPISRPNLTFSTLTVSNMSPEDSSIYLCSVGTTNEKLFFGSGTQLSVL.

The chain is built from TRBV2 and TRBJ2-1, with 7 bases aligning to TRBD1. Germline CDR1 SNHLY, CDR2 FYNNEI. The length of the CDR3 is 13 residues. The ends lost 10 bases at V and 6 bases at J; junction bases unmatched: 9. The CDR3 DNA follows: TGTGCCATCAACCCGGGACAGACCAATGAGCAGTTCTTC. Its translation: CAINPGQTNEQFF.

This clonotype was observed many times. This rearrangement joins TRBV13 to TRBJ2-7, with D possibly TRBD1 on 5 matching bases. Trimming removed 1 base at V and 4 bases at J, with 14 bases between. The CDR3 covers 15 residues. In germline, CDR1 is PRHDT, CDR2 FYEKMQ (reference sequence). CDR3 residues: CASSLESSGAYEQYF. The CDR3 DNA follows: TGTGCCAGCAGCTTAGAATCCAGTGGGGCGTACGAGCAGTACTTC.

This chain connects TRBV11-2 to TRBJ2-3, with 7 positions matching TRBD2. This CDR3 region has 15 residues. The germline gives CDR1 SGHAT, CDR2 FQNNGV. Trimming took 6 bases from V and 3 from J; bases not matched to a gene: 9. The CDR3 region has the DNA TGTGCCAGCAGGTACCAGGGAGGGTGGACAGATACGCAGTATTTT. It specifies CASRYQGGWTDTQYF.

This clonotype was counted at least ten times. This chain uses TRBV5-5 with TRBJ2-7; D not resolved. V lost 7 bases and J lost 3, with 20 bases in between. This CDR3 is 15 amino acids long. CDR1 SGHKS and CDR2 YYEKEE come from the germline V gene (reference sequence). The CDR3 reads CASQSEGTADYEQYF. The CDR3 DNA reads TGTGCCAGCCAATCCGAAGGAACGGCAGACTACGAGCAGTACTTC.

This clonotype has at least ten counts. This chain uses TRBV28 with TRBJ2-3; D not resolved. The length of the CDR3 is 12 residues. V dropped 6 bases and J dropped 2 bases, with 6 bases sitting between them. The germline CDR1 and CDR2 sequences are MDHEN and SYDVKM. This chain's CDR3 is CASSSPTDTQYF. The CDR3 DNA reads as TGTGCCAGCAGCTCGCCCACAGATACGCAGTATTTT.

This clonotype was found a few times. The V call is TRBV4-3, the J call TRBJ2-1; no firm D call. Deletions cut 8 bases from V and 8 bases from J, with 16 bases between. The CDR3 is 13 residues long. In germline, CDR1 is LGHNA, CDR2 YSLEER. The CDR3, as DNA: TGCGCCAGCGGTCGACTGTCCAGCGATGAGCAGTTCTTC. Translation: CASGRLSSDEQFF.